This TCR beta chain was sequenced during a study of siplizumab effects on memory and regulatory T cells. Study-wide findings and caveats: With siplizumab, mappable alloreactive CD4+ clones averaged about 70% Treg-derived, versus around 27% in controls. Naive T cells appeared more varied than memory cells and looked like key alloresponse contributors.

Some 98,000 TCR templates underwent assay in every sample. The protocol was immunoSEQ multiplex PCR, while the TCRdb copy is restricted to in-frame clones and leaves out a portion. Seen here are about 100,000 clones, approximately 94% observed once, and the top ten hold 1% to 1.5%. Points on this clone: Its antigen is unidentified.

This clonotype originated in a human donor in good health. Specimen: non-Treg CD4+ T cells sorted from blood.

The CDR3 nucleotides are TGTGCCAGTAGTACCGGAGCGGAGACCGGGGAGCTGTTTTTT. Amino acids: CASSTGAETGELFF. J is TRBJ2-2 and V is TRBV19; D possibly corresponds to TRBD2 (5 bases). V lost 4 bases to trimming and J lost 5 bases, with 11 bases between them. CDR1 LNHDA and CDR2 SQIVND come from the germline V gene (reference sequence). The CDR3 consists of 14 residues.